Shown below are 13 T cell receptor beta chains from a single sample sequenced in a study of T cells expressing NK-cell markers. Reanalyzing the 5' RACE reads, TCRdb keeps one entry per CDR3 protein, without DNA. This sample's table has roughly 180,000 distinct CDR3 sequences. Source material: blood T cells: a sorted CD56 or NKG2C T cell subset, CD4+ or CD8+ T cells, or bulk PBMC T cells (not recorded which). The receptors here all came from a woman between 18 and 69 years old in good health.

The CDR3 sequence is CASSRQRHEQFF. This chain links TRBV12-3 or TRBV12-4 with TRBJ2-1. This CDR3 contains 12 residues.

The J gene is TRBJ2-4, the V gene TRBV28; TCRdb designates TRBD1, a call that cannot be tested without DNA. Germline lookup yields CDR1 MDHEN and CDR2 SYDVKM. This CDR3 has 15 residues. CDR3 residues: CASSLFTSGQLIQYF.

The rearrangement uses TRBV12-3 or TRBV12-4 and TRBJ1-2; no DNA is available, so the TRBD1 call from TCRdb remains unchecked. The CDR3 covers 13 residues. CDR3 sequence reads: CASSSGQFRGYTF.

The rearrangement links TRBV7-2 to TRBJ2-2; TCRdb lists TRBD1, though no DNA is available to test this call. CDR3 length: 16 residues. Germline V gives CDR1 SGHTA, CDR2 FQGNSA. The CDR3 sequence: CATHRGRSAITGELFF.

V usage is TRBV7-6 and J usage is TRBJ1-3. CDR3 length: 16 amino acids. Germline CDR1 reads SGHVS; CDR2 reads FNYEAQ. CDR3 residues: CASGLLTVSSGNTIYF.

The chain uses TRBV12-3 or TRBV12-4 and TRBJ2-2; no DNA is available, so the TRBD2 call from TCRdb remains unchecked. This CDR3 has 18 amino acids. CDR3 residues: CASSFPLGLAANTGELFF.

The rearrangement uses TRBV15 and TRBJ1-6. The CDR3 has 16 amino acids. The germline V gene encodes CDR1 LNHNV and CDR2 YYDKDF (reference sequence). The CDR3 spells CATSRDQLQVNSPLHF.

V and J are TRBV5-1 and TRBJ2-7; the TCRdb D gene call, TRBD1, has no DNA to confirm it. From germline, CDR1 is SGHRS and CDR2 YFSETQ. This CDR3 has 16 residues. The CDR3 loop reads CASSHNPGQFFYEQYF.

The CDR3 here is CASSRDSPTGELFF. V and J are TRBV7-6 and TRBJ2-2; lacking DNA, the TRBD2 call made by TCRdb goes unchecked. There are 14 residues in the CDR3. CDR1 is SGHVS and CDR2 is FNYEAQ in the germline V gene.

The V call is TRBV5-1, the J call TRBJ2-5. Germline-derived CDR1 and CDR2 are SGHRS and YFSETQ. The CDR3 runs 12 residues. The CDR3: CASSLGKETQYF. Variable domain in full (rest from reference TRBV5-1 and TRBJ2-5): KAGVTQTPRYLIKTRGQQVTLSCSPISGHRSVSWYQQTPGQGLQFLFEYFSETQRNKGNFPGRFSGRQFSNSRSEMNVSTLELGDSALYLCASSLGKETQYFGPGTRLLVL.

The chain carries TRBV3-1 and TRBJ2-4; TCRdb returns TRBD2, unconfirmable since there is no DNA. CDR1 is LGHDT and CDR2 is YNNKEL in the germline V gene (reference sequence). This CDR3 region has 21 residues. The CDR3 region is CASSQDPLAGGPSYAKNIQYF.

This chain's CDR3 is CASSYLRGDEQFF. This chain links TRBV6-5 with TRBJ2-1. Germline CDR1 MNHEY, CDR2 SVGAGI. The length of the CDR3 is 13 residues.

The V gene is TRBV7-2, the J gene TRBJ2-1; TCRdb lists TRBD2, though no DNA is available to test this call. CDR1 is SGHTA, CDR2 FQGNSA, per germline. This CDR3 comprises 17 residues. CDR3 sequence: CASSLLGGSSSYNEQFF.